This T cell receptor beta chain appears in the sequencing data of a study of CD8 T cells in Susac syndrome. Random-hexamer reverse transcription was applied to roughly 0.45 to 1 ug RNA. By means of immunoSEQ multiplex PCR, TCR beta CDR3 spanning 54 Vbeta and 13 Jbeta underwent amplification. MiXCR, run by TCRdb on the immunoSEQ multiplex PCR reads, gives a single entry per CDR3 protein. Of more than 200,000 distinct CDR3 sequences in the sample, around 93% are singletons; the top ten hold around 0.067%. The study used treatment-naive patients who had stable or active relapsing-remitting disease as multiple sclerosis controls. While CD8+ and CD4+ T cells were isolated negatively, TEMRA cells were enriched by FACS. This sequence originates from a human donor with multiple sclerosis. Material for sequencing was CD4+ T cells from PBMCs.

The CDR3 is CASSIRDSLYEQYF. DNA for the CDR3: TGTGCCAGTAGTATCCGGGACAGCCTGTACGAGCAGTACTTC. The V gene is TRBV19, the J gene TRBJ2-7, with TRBD1 matching over 7 bases. This CDR3 is built from 14 residues. Germline V CDR1 and CDR2: LNHDA, SQIVND (reference sequence). Trimming at V came to 3 bases and at J to 4 bases, leaving 6 bases not matched to a gene.